The clone carrying this T cell receptor beta chain was detected a few times. Its cognate antigen is unknown. The data derive from a study of early T cells in non-severe SARS-CoV-2 infection. The overall study: Whole-blood bulk RNA, unsorted, was sequenced, and chains were unpaired. Study results and caveats: Private and CD4 specificities were missed by VDJdb matching, skewed to anti-spike CD8.

The CDR3 extends over 16 amino acids. Germline-derived CDR1 and CDR2 are SEHNR and FQNEAQ (reference sequence). The V end was cut by 5 bases, the J end by 0 bases, with 11 bases between. Individual cDNA molecules were tagged with unique molecular identifiers, the study reported. MiXCR was run by TCRdb on the 5' RACE reads, yielding one entry per CDR3 protein. The table has 97,000 or so distinct CDR3 sequences, approximately 10% seen once; the top ten hold less than 5.5%. Specimen: whole blood, collected at baseline. V and J are TRBV7-9 and TRBJ2-6, with D hard to call. The origin of this receptor is an adult who was a healthcare worker with PCR-confirmed SARS-CoV-2 infection or an uninfected control (not recorded which). As DNA, the CDR3 is TGTGCCAGCAGCCCCACTGTGAACTCTGGGGCCAACGTCCTGACTTTC. Its translation is CASSPTVNSGANVLTF. Supplemented by reference TRBV7-9 and TRBJ2-6, the full variable domain reads DTGVSQNPRHKITKRGQNVTFRCDPISEHNRLYWYRQTLGQGPEFLTYFQNEAQLEKSRLLSDRFSAERPKGSFSTLEIQRTEQGDSAMYLCASSPTVNSGANVLTFGAGSRLTVL.